A selection of T cell receptor beta chains follows, all from one sample in a study of cytomegalovirus exposure and HLA in healthy donors. Only in-frame clones appear in the TCRdb table, and some are missing; sequencing was by immunoSEQ multiplex PCR. Found here are some 130,000 clones, roughly 9.6% of them singletons; the top ten hold over 6.5%. The sequenced material came from PBMCs. The receptors here all came from a woman aged 40-49 years in good health and CMV-seropositive. Each CDR3 is given with its conserved first and last residue. D genes are given only for firm matches. Size values are once, few and many counts, or a class for expanded clones, and some rows have none.

V: TRBV7-2
D: NA
J: TRBJ1-2
size: few
CDR3: CASSLGPGDGHYGYTF
DNA: TGTGCCAGCAGCTTAGGCCCGGGGGACGGCCACTATGGCTACACCTTC

V: TRBV19
D: TRBD2
J: TRBJ2-5
size: NA
CDR3: CASSPWTSGGHWETQYF
DNA: TGTGCCAGTAGTCCTTGGACTAGCGGGGGGCATTGGGAGACCCAGTACTTC

V: TRBV6-5
D: TRBD2
J: TRBJ2-1
size: few
CDR3: CASSSYLGTRDNEQFF
DNA: TGTGCCAGCAGTTCCTACCTGGGGACTAGAGACAATGAGCAGTTCTTC

V: TRBV6-1
D: TRBD1
J: TRBJ1-2
size: NA
CDR3: CASSDGIGQGSYGYTF
DNA: TGTGCCAGCAGTGATGGGATTGGACAGGGGAGCTATGGCTACACCTTC

V: TRBV5-6
D: TRBD1
J: TRBJ2-7
size: few
CDR3: CASSSTGGNSYEQYF
DNA: TGTGCCAGCAGCTCCACAGGGGGTAACTCCTACGAGCAGTACTTC

V: TRBV6-6
D: NA
J: TRBJ1-6
size: NA
CDR3: CASGGDRRSPLHF
DNA: TGTGCCAGCGGCGGGGACCGGAGATCACCCCTCCACTTT

V: TRBV9
D: NA
J: TRBJ2-2
size: NA
CDR3: CASSVVDWTGELFF
DNA: TGTGCCAGCAGCGTAGTTGACTGGACCGGGGAGCTGTTTTTT

V: TRBV2
D: NA
J: TRBJ2-1
size: NA
CDR3: CASSDGRGGGFAQFF
DNA: TGTGCCAGCAGTGATGGGCGGGGCGGTGGGTTTGCACAGTTCTTC

V: TRBV2
D: TRBD1
J: TRBJ1-2
size: NA
CDR3: CASIRRDRGPHGYTF
DNA: TGTGCCAGCATTCGCCGGGACAGGGGCCCCCATGGCTACACCTTC

V: TRBV9
D: NA
J: TRBJ1-1
size: NA
CDR3: CASSKYLNTEAFF
DNA: TGTGCCAGCAGCAAGTACCTAAACACTGAAGCTTTCTTT

V: TRBV27
D: NA
J: TRBJ2-7
size: NA
CDR3: CASSLWAGAYYEQYF
DNA: TGTGCCAGCAGTTTATGGGCAGGGGCCTACTACGAGCAGTACTTC